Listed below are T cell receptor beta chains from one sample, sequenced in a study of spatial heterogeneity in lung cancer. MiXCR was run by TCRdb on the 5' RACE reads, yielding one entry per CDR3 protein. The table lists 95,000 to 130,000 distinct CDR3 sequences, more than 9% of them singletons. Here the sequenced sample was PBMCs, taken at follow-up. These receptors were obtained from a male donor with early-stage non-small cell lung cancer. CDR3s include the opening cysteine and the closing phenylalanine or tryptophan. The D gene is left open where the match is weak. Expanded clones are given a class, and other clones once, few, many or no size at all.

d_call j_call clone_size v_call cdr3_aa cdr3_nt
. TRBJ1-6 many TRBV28 CASRRQVNSPLHF TGTGCCAGCAGGAGACAGGTGAATTCACCCCTCCACTTT
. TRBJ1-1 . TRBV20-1 CSARESAGPTEAFF TGCAGTGCTAGAGAAAGTGCGGGGCCCACTGAAGCTTTCTTT
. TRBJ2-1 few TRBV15 CATSSGRWGYNEQFF TGTGCCACCAGCAGTGGCAGGTGGGGTTACAATGAGCAGTTCTTC
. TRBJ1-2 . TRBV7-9 CASSLVGQPNYGYTF TGTGCCAGCAGCTTAGTAGGACAGCCTAACTATGGCTACACCTTC
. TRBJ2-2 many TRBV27 CASSFIRGASSTGELFF TGTGCCAGCAGTTTCATACGGGGGGCCAGTTCCACCGGGGAGCTGTTTTTT
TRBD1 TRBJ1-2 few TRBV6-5 CASNRDRGGYGYTF TGTGCCAGCAACCGGGACAGGGGAGGCTATGGCTACACCTTC
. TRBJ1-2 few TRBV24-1 CATSDFSGGAHYGYTF TGTGCCACCAGTGATTTCTCCGGGGGCGCTCACTATGGCTACACCTTC
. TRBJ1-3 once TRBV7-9 CASSLLAISGNTIYF TGTGCCAGCAGCTTACTGGCCATCTCTGGAAACACCATATATTTT
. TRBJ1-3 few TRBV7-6 CASSLATGNTIYF TGTGCCAGCAGCTTAGCGACTGGAAACACCATATATTTT
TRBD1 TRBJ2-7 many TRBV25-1 CASSPQGREQYF TGTGCCAGCAGTCCACAGGGGCGCGAGCAGTACTTC
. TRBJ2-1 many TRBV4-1 CASSQDGFGQFF TGCGCCAGCAGCCAAGATGGGTTTGGGCAGTTCTTC
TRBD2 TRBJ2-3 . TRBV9 CASSPTSSGGLDTQYF TGTGCCAGCAGCCCCACGAGTAGCGGGGGACTAGATACGCAGTATTTT
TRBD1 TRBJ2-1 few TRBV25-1 CASKAPGQGNNEQFF TGTGCCAGCAAGGCGCCGGGACAGGGGAACAATGAGCAGTTCTTC
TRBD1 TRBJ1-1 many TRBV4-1 CASSQEDSRGTEAFF TGCGCCAGCAGCCAAGAGGACAGCAGGGGGACTGAAGCTTTCTTT
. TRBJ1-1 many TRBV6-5 CASSLGLFTEAFF TGTGCCAGCAGCCTCGGACTTTTCACTGAAGCTTTCTTT
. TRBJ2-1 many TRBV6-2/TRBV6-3 CASSYEGYNEQFF TGTGCCAGCAGTTACGAAGGGTATAATGAGCAGTTCTTC
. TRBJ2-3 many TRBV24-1 CATATGPDTQYF TGTGCCACCGCTACCGGGCCAGATACGCAGTATTTT
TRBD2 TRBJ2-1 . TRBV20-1 CSAPRPQRGRYNEQFF TGCAGTGCCCCCCGGCCTCAGCGGGGGAGATACAATGAGCAGTTCTTC
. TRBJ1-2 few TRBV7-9 CASSSQGSGYGGYTF TGTGCCAGCAGCTCTCAGGGGTCTGGATATGGCGGCTACACCTTC